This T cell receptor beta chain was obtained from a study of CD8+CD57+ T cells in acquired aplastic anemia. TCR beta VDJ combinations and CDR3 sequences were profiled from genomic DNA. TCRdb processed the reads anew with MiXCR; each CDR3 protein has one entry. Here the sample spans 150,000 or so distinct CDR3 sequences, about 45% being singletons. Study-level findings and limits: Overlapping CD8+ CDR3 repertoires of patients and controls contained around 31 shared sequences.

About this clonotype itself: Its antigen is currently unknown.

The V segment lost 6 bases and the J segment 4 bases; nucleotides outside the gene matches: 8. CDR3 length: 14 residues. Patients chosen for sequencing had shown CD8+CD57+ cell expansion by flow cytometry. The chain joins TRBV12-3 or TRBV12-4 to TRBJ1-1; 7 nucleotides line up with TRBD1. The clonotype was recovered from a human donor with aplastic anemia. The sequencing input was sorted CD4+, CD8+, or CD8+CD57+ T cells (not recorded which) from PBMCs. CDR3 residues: CASSYPDRVTEAFF. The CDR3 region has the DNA TGTGCCAGCAGCTACCCCGACAGGGTCACTGAAGCTTTCTTT.